The 23 T cell receptor beta chains reported below all come from one sample, sequenced in a study of blood T cell dynamics during melanoma immunotherapy. The assay was immunoSEQ multiplex PCR, and TCRdb's table has in-frame clones only and misses some. This table has 6,500 to 10,000 clones, about 85% appearing once. Time point noted: week 3, after first cycle of checkpoint inhibitor. The sequenced sample was blood, obtained from a patient treated with checkpoint blockade. The receptors come from a human donor with melanoma.

The chain uses TRBV19 and TRBJ1-2; tentative D call: TRBD1 (5 bases). Per the germline V gene, CDR1 is LNHDA and CDR2 is SQIVND (reference sequence). The length of the CDR3 is 16 residues. Between the trimmed V and J ends, which lost 1 base and 2 bases, there was a span of 14 bases. DNA for the CDR3: TGTGCCAGTAGTATAGGATTCGGGGACGGAAACTATGGCTACACCTTC. This sequence encodes CASSIGFGDGNYGYTF.

The chain employs TRBV28 and TRBJ2-7; D is perhaps TRBD1 or TRBD2 (6 bases each). The CDR3 is 14 residues long. The V and J ends lost 2 bases and 3 bases respectively, with 11 bases between them. In germline, CDR1 is MDHEN, CDR2 SYDVKM. This chain's CDR3 is CASSLGGQNYEQYF. The CDR3 nucleotides are TGTGCCAGCAGTTTAGGGGGGCAGAACTACGAGCAGTACTTC.

V gene TRBV9 combines with J gene TRBJ1-5; D is possibly TRBD1 (6 bases). Trimming pared 3 bases from V and 6 bases from J, leaving 13 bases between. From germline, CDR1 is SGDLS and CDR2 YYNGEE. The CDR3 is made up of 14 amino acids. The CDR3 is CASSARDTGQPQHF. CDR3 DNA: TGTGCCAGCAGCGCCCGGGACACGGGTCAGCCCCAGCATTTT.

In this sample, this clone turned up once. This rearrangement joins TRBV10-3 to TRBJ1-5, with 7 bases matching TRBD1. V was pared by 4 bases and J by 5 bases, with 14 bases of the junction left unmatched. The CDR3 spans 17 residues. Germline loops: CDR1 ENHRY, CDR2 SYGVKD. The CDR3 here is CAISARGRQGLDQPQHF. The CDR3 bases are TGTGCCATCAGTGCGCGGGGGAGACAGGGATTGGATCAGCCCCAGCATTTT.

The V and J genes are TRBV5-6 and TRBJ2-7, with D perhaps matching TRBD1 (6 bases). Trimming cost V 1 base and J 1 base, with 12 bases left between them. In germline, CDR1 is SGHDT, CDR2 YYEEEE. CDR3 length equals 15 residues. The CDR3 is CASSLQDSPSYEQYF. The CDR3 DNA reads as TGTGCCAGCAGCTTGCAGGACAGTCCTTCCTACGAGCAGTACTTC.

This sequence joins TRBV9 and TRBJ1-1; possibly TRBD1 for D (5 bases). This CDR3 region has 15 residues. Trimming cost V 4 bases and J 1 base, with 14 bases left between them. Germline CDR1 and CDR2: SGDLS and YYNGEE. Here the CDR3 reads CASSQLGGPNTEAFF. Written as DNA, the CDR3 is TGTGCCAGCAGCCAATTGGGGGGACCGAACACTGAAGCTTTCTTT. The entire variable domain, with the rest obtained from reference TRBV9 and TRBJ1-1, is as follows: DSGVTQTPKHLITATGQRVTLRCSPRSGDLSVYWYQQSLDQGLQFLIQYYNGEERAKGNILERFSAQQFPDLHSELNLSSLELGDSALYFCASSQLGGPNTEAFFGQGTRLTVV.

This chain uses TRBV6-5 with TRBJ2-2; D remains unclear. CDR1 and CDR2 from the germline V gene are MNHEY and SVGAGI. The CDR3 has 11 amino acids. The V end lost 10 bases, the J end lost 1 base, and 4 bases lay between the germline ends. CDR3 sequence (DNA): TGTGCCACCCGGAACACCGGGGAGCTGTTTTTT. Translated, it gives CATRNTGELFF.

The rearrangement uses TRBV6-5 and TRBJ2-7; D gene unclear. CDR1 MNHEY and CDR2 SVGAGI come from the germline V gene. Trimming took 7 bases from V and 1 from J, leaving 11 bases between them. The CDR3 runs 13 residues. This chain's CDR3 is CASMGRNSYEQYF. Written as DNA, the CDR3 is TGTGCCAGCATGGGCCGCAATTCCTACGAGCAGTACTTC.

This chain joins TRBV14 and TRBJ1-4; 7 bases line up with TRBD1. Per germline, CDR1 SGHDN and CDR2 FVKESK. The CDR3 loop spans 17 amino acids. J lost 1 base, V lost 0 bases, and 5 bases had no gene match. The CDR3 coding sequence is TGTGCCAGCAGCCAAGAACAGGGGATGGGAACTAATGAAAAACTGTTTTTT. Translation gives CASSQEQGMGTNEKLFF.

In this sample, this clone turned up once. The chain is built from TRBV6-1 and TRBJ2-1; D is unresolved. This CDR3 has 11 residues. Germline assignment: CDR1 MNHNS and CDR2 SASEGT. V lost 4 bases and J 12 bases, leaving 10 bases between the germline ends. The DNA for the CDR3 is TGTGCCAGCAGTGCCCGACAATCGCAGTTCTTC. The encoded protein is CASSARQSQFF.

V usage is TRBV14 and J usage is TRBJ2-7; TRBD1 agrees at 10 bases. CDR1 is SGHDN and CDR2 is FVKESK in the germline V gene. The trim removed 1 base at V and 5 bases at J, leaving 5 bases unmatched. The length of the CDR3 is 15 residues. CDR3 sequence reads: CASSQGQGAMNEQYF. In DNA, the CDR3 is TGTGCCAGCAGCCAAGGACAGGGGGCAATGAACGAGCAGTACTTC.

This rearrangement joins TRBV25-1 to TRBJ1-2; D may be TRBD1 (5 bases). This CDR3 is built from 12 residues. The germline gives CDR1 MGHDK, CDR2 SYGVNS. With 7 bases removed from V and 7 bases from J, the gap between germline ends came to 13 bases. The CDR3: CASTRADGGYTF. The CDR3 DNA reads TGTGCCAGCACCAGGGCTGACGGTGGCTACACCTTC.

The chain joins TRBV19 to TRBJ1-2; 9 nucleotides align to TRBD1. Losses at the gene ends were 6 bases for V and 1 base for J; bases not matched to a gene: 3. Germline-derived CDR1 and CDR2 are LNHDA and SQIVND (reference sequence). This CDR3 comprises 14 residues. This chain's CDR3 is CASSQDRGNYGYTF. The CDR3 DNA reads as TGTGCCAGTAGCCAGGACAGGGGTAACTATGGCTACACCTTC.

The chain has TRBV27 and TRBJ2-1, with 12 bases aligning to TRBD2. The CDR3 runs to 18 residues. Looked up from germline, CDR1 is MNHEY and CDR2 is SMNVEV (reference sequence). Trimming removed 4 bases from V and 7 bases from J; junction bases left unmatched: 14. The CDR3 loop is CASSSPSSTSGRPNEQFF. As DNA, the CDR3 is TGTGCCAGCAGTTCCCCCTCTTCGACTAGCGGGAGACCGAATGAGCAGTTCTTC.

J is TRBJ1-1 and V is TRBV7-8; D is perhaps TRBD1 (6 bases). CDR3 length: 12 amino acids. Germline CDR1 reads SGHVS; CDR2 reads FQNEAQ. Trimming removed 5 bases at V and 8 bases at J, with 12 bases between. CDR3 sequence reads: CASSQRGVEAFF. CDR3 nucleotide sequence: TGTGCCAGCAGCCAGAGGGGGGTAGAAGCTTTCTTT.

The chain links TRBV6-5 to TRBJ2-2; D gene uncertain. The CDR3 extends over 16 amino acids. The germline V and J ends were trimmed by 0 bases and 0 bases, with 8 bases remaining between them. The germline V gene encodes CDR1 MNHEY and CDR2 SVGAGI. In DNA, the CDR3 is TGTGCCAGCAGTTACTCTCGCCATGCGAACACCGGGGAGCTGTTTTTT. It codes for CASSYSRHANTGELFF.

This clone occurred once. This chain uses TRBV7-9 with TRBJ1-1; no definite D call. CDR3 length: 11 residues. The germline V gene has CDR1 SEHNR and CDR2 FQNEAQ (reference sequence). V was cut by 6 bases and J by 0 bases, with 2 bases left in between. CDR3 amino acids: CASRLNTEAFF. The CDR3 DNA reads as TGTGCCAGCAGATTGAACACTGAAGCTTTCTTT.

This chain connects TRBV4-1 to TRBJ2-1; 7 bases agree with TRBD2. This CDR3 has 15 residues. The germline V gene has CDR1 MGHRA and CDR2 YSYEKL. V shed 3 bases, J shed 5 bases, and the junction held 7 bases outside the gene matches. CDR3: CASSQRGAGDNEQFF. Written as DNA, the CDR3 is TGCGCCAGCAGCCAGAGGGGTGCGGGAGACAATGAGCAGTTCTTC.

The chain combines TRBV18 with TRBJ2-5; D possibly corresponds to TRBD2 (6 bases). With 3 bases removed from V and 4 bases from J, the gap between germline ends came to 15 bases. The CDR3 loop spans 15 amino acids. CDR1 is KGHSH and CDR2 is LQKENI in the germline V gene. This CDR3 reads CASSPTGLEIETQYF. The CDR3 coding sequence is TGTGCCAGCTCACCGACGGGACTGGAGATAGAGACCCAGTACTTC.

This clone was detected only once. V and J are TRBV6-1 and TRBJ2-3; 8 nucleotides agree with TRBD1. Germline CDR1 MNHNS, CDR2 SASEGT. This CDR3 has 16 amino acids. V was pared by 3 bases and J by 0 bases, with 5 bases of the junction left unmatched. The CDR3 spells CASSDRTGTSTDTQYF. The CDR3 region has the DNA TGTGCCAGCAGTGATCGGACAGGGACTAGCACAGATACGCAGTATTTT.

CDR3 DNA: TGTGCCTGGAGTTTTCGCGGTAGCGGGAGGGCCAAGGTAGCGGATGAGCAGTTCTTC. Protein sequence: CAWSFRGSGRAKVADEQFF. The rearrangement joins TRBV30 to TRBJ2-1, with 11 bases fitting TRBD2. CDR3 length: 19 residues. V was clipped by 2 bases and J by 8 bases; unmatched bases: 20. The germline V gene has CDR1 GTSNPN and CDR2 SVGIG (reference sequence).

The rearrangement joins TRBV14 to TRBJ1-1, with D possibly matching TRBD1 (5 bases). The V end was cut by 5 bases, the J end by 1 base, with 11 bases between. CDR3 length equals 14 residues. Germline-derived CDR1 and CDR2 are SGHDN and FVKESK. The CDR3: CASSYSGPNTEAFF. DNA of the CDR3: TGTGCCAGCAGCTACTCGGGACCGAACACTGAAGCTTTCTTT.

This clone was found once. The rearrangement joins TRBV6-6 to TRBJ1-1; D perhaps matches TRBD1 (6 bases). Trimming left V 8 bases short and J 3 bases short, with 10 bases between. Germline lookup yields CDR1 MNHNY and CDR2 SVGAGI (reference sequence). CDR3 length: 12 residues. CDR3 in amino acids: CASDRLDTEAFF. The DNA of the CDR3 is TGTGCCAGCGACAGGTTGGACACTGAAGCTTTCTTT.